The entry below gives a single T cell receptor beta chain sequence along with its context. Antigen specificity is unknown. This sample is part of a study of T-cell memory formation after mild COVID-19. TCRdb passed the 5' RACE reads through MiXCR, listing each CDR3 protein once. The sample carries approximately 270,000 distinct CDR3 sequences, roughly 17% recorded once. General observations from the study: The study found balanced CD4/CD8 in clones contracting day 15 to 85 and a CD4+ lean in later expanders.

Germline V gene sequence: CDR1 ENHRY, CDR2 SYGVKD. Trimming cost V 4 bases and J 5 bases; bases outside gene matches: 2. The CDR3 spans 13 residues. This sequence was found in a man aged 18 to 35 who had mild COVID-19 (a few samples of this study predate the infection). Cell type and time point are not known. The chain links TRBV10-3 to TRBJ1-2; 9 bases align to TRBD1. Sample: PBMCs or a T cell subset sorted from them (not recorded which). CDR3 coding DNA: TGTGCCATCAGTGCCGGGACAGGGTATGGCTACACCTTC. Encoded protein: CAISAGTGYGYTF.